This T cell receptor (beta chain) was found in a study of blood T cell repertoires in COVID-19 (dated by TCRdb to about 2020). About the study as a whole: The collaborator samples originated in the United States, Italy and Spain and spanned the acute and convalescent phases of COVID-19. Nearly every sample came with metadata listing a de-identified subject ID, COVID-19 status, age in years and sex. The repertoires were made available in a free public database intended to serve as a resource for research on the immune response to SARS-CoV-2. Subjects who had been exposed to COVID-19, were actively infected with it, or had recovered from it provided the deeply sampled blood TCRbeta repertoires that made up the dataset. The prospective study material was composed of cDNA or gDNA derived from T cells, B-cell-depleted T cells, or PBMCs. The samples were drawn from the first 160 participants of the ongoing ImmuneRACE study and from 1,254 subjects provided by 6 global collaborators. Where HLA class I and class II types were available, the types were taken from metadata supplied by the sample provider, not from assay-based typing.

In the case of this clone: Its antigen is unknown. Per-base qualities were not stored, and no clone one base away is much larger.

The research as a whole found: How much clinical and demographic metadata was included differed by source and by participant, and the metadata was provided uncurated.

The germline ends are 12 bases apart after V is trimmed by 2 bases and J by 2 bases. Including cysteine and phenylalanine, the CDR3 has 14 amino acids. The entry retains the CDR3 DNA only, 42 bases that are in frame from base 1. The germline V gene encodes CDR1 SQVTM and CDR2 ANQGSEA. TCRbeta CDR3 regions were amplified from genomic DNA using the immunoSEQ Assay, a bias-controlled multiplex PCR. In the source study's methods: The number of nucleated cells in each sample was estimated by amplification of reference gene primers within the assay. To quantify the absolute abundance of each unique TCRbeta CDR3 rearrangement, sequence reads were collapsed and filtered. For each sample, productive Simpson clonality was calculated as the square root of Simpson's diversity index over productive rearrangements. Sourced from immuneACCESS, this table was stored by TCRdb with only in-frame sequences that have V and J called. A share of the clones is absent; for the studies checked, an unresolved V gene accounts for under half, and the remainder has no known explanation. For V, J and clone size, that table is used; D and trimming come from the DNA. Across this sample there are approximately 210,000 clones, with 84% seen only once. About 8% of the sample rests with the top ten.

Collaborating institutions collected whole blood in K2EDTA tubes following their own protocols. For TCRbeta analysis, collaborator samples were shipped as frozen whole blood, as isolated PBMCs, or as DNA extracted from either sample type. This TCR was recovered from a woman aged 45 to 65 with active or convalescent COVID-19. The rearrangement combines TRBV29-1 with TRBJ1-1; the D gene is perhaps TRBD1, from 6 matching bases. Sequencing was performed on peripheral blood. Read as DNA, the sequence is TGCAGCGTTGAAACCGCAGGGGTTAACACTGAAGCTTTCTTT. It encodes CSVETAGVNTEAFF.